These 24 T cell receptor beta chains were all obtained from the same sample, sequenced in a study of CXCR3-negative and CXCR3-positive naive CD8 T cells. Via 5' RACE with UMI labels, TRB cDNA libraries were prepared. For each CDR3 protein, TCRdb gives one entry from its re-call of the 5' RACE reads, without DNA. This sample's table has 100,000 or so distinct CDR3 sequences. Material for sequencing was naive CXCR3- CD8+ T cells from blood. Subset of the sample: CD45RO-CCR7+CD27+CD95- naive CD8+ T cells lacking CXCR3 (TNR3-). The receptors derive from a human donor in good health. Some clones in this sample may be carry-over from other donors' samples.

CDR3 region: CASSLSRGRQETQYF. V usage is TRBV27 and J usage is TRBJ2-5. The CDR3 is 15 residues long. Germline CDR1 is MNHEY and CDR2 is SMNVEV (reference sequence).

The chain combines TRBV7-2 with TRBJ2-3; TCRdb's D call, TRBD1, is unchecked because there is no DNA. The germline V gene encodes CDR1 SGHTA and CDR2 FQGNSA. This CDR3 region has 16 residues. CDR3: CASSFPGQGDQDTQYF. The complete variable domain, with remaining parts taken from reference TRBV7-2 and TRBJ2-3, reads GAGVSQSPSNKVTEKGKDVELRCDPISGHTALYWYRQSLGQGLEFLIYFQGNSAPDKSGLPSDRFSAERTGGSVSTLTIQRTQQEDSAVYLCASSFPGQGDQDTQYFGPGTRLTVL.

This sequence joins TRBV28 and TRBJ2-5; TCRdb's D call of TRBD2 is untestable without DNA. Germline values: CDR1 MDHEN, CDR2 SYDVKM. This CDR3 contains 14 residues. CDR3 sequence: CASSLAGVMETQYF.

The V and J genes are TRBV11-2 and TRBJ2-1. This CDR3 contains 15 residues. Germline CDR1 reads SGHAT; CDR2 reads FQNNGV. The CDR3 protein is CASSRPAGNEDEQFF.

CDR3 residues: CASSFPGQGHGYTF. The rearrangement uses TRBV28 and TRBJ1-2; the TCRdb call, TRBD1, lacks DNA for checking. The V gene's germline CDR1 is MDHEN and CDR2 SYDVKM. The length of the CDR3 is 14 residues.

The chain employs TRBV7-2 and TRBJ2-7; TCRdb lists TRBD1, though no DNA is available to test this call. This CDR3 region has 13 residues. Germline V gene lookup returns CDR1 SGHTA and CDR2 FQGNSA. CDR3 sequence: CASSLGRVYEQYF.

The chain has TRBV4-2 and TRBJ1-2; TCRdb reports TRBD1, a call that lacks DNA to check it against. The germline gives CDR1 LGHNA, CDR2 YNFKEQ. The CDR3 consists of 17 residues. CDR3 sequence reads: CASSQAGRTGGSYGYTF.

The rearrangement links TRBV4-1 to TRBJ1-1. CDR1 MGHRA and CDR2 YSYEKL come from the germline V gene. This CDR3 is 13 amino acids long. The CDR3 spells CASSLPGGPEAFF.

V and J are TRBV25-1 and TRBJ2-1; TCRdb indicates TRBD1, and absent DNA this call remains unverified. The germline V gene has CDR1 MGHDK and CDR2 SYGVNS. This CDR3 has 14 residues. The CDR3: CASSEYGRGGEQFF.

V and J are TRBV4-3 and TRBJ2-3; TCRdb proposes TRBD1, but this gene call is untestable without DNA. Per germline, CDR1 LGHNA and CDR2 YSLEER. This CDR3 is 14 amino acids long. CDR3 region: CASSQPRESDTQYF.

The chain carries TRBV27 and TRBJ2-4; TCRdb names TRBD1, which stays unverified in the absence of DNA. CDR3 length equals 16 residues. Per the germline V gene, CDR1 is MNHEY and CDR2 is SMNVEV (reference sequence). CDR3 residues: CASSFAGEIAKNIQYF.

V is TRBV6-5 and J is TRBJ2-3; lacking DNA, the TRBD2 call made by TCRdb goes unchecked. Germline V gene lookup returns CDR1 MNHEY and CDR2 SVGAGI. The CDR3 is made up of 13 amino acids. CDR3 amino acids: CASRRGGIDTQYF.

V is TRBV7-9 and J is TRBJ1-5; the D call of TRBD1 rests on TCRdb alone, since no DNA is present to check it. The CDR3 is made up of 14 amino acids. Germline CDR1 and CDR2: SEHNR and FQNEAQ (reference sequence). This chain's CDR3 is CASSLGQLGQPQHF.

The chain links TRBV18 to TRBJ2-7; TCRdb calls TRBD2, which cannot be checked without DNA. Germline values: CDR1 KGHSH, CDR2 LQKENI. The CDR3 totals 17 residues. This chain's CDR3 is CASSPPPGLAGRYEQYF.

The chain is built from TRBV9 and TRBJ2-7; as DNA is missing, the TRBD1 call by TCRdb cannot be tested. CDR3 length: 14 residues. Per germline, CDR1 SGDLS and CDR2 YYNGEE. CDR3 loop: CASSEGQGAHEQYF.

The chain recombines TRBV15 with TRBJ2-7. Germline loops: CDR1 LNHNV, CDR2 YYDKDF (reference sequence). The CDR3 runs to 11 residues. CDR3 in amino acids: CATGSSYEQYF.

This rearrangement joins TRBV9 to TRBJ2-1. There are 14 residues in the CDR3. Germline V CDR1 and CDR2: SGDLS, YYNGEE. The CDR3 loop is CASSVSLNYNEQFF.

The rearrangement joins TRBV20-1 to TRBJ2-1. Germline V gene data show CDR1 as DFQATT and CDR2 as SNEGSKA (reference sequence). CDR3 size: 11 residues. CDR3 residues: CSARTVNEQFF.

The CDR3 is CASSPDPGTSGTDTQYF. J is TRBJ2-3 and V is TRBV6-5; TCRdb indicates TRBD2, and absent DNA this call remains unverified. The length of the CDR3 is 17 residues. In germline, CDR1 is MNHEY, CDR2 SVGAGI.

V and J are TRBV5-1 and TRBJ2-1; TCRdb gives TRBD1 as the D gene, but with no DNA this cannot be confirmed. CDR3 size: 13 residues. Looked up from germline, CDR1 is SGHRS and CDR2 is YFSETQ. This CDR3 reads CASSFTGGHEQFF.

The chain employs TRBV4-3 and TRBJ2-7; TCRdb calls TRBD2, which cannot be checked without DNA. Per the germline V gene, CDR1 is LGHNA and CDR2 is YSLEER. The CDR3 loop spans 14 amino acids. The CDR3 is CASSQGTQFYEQYF.

The rearrangement joins TRBV28 to TRBJ2-1. In germline, CDR1 is MDHEN, CDR2 SYDVKM. The CDR3 length is 15 residues. The CDR3 spells CASSPTAEFYNEQFF.

The V and J genes are TRBV12-3 or TRBV12-4 and TRBJ2-5; TCRdb's assignment of TRBD2 cannot be checked, as there is no DNA. The CDR3 sequence is 19 residues long. Here the CDR3 reads CASSPTSGGMGRDGETQYF.

The J gene is TRBJ2-7, the V gene TRBV7-9; TCRdb designates TRBD1, a call that cannot be tested without DNA. The CDR3 is 14 residues long. Germline CDR1 SEHNR, CDR2 FQNEAQ (reference sequence). CDR3 loop: CASAGTPSSYEQYF.